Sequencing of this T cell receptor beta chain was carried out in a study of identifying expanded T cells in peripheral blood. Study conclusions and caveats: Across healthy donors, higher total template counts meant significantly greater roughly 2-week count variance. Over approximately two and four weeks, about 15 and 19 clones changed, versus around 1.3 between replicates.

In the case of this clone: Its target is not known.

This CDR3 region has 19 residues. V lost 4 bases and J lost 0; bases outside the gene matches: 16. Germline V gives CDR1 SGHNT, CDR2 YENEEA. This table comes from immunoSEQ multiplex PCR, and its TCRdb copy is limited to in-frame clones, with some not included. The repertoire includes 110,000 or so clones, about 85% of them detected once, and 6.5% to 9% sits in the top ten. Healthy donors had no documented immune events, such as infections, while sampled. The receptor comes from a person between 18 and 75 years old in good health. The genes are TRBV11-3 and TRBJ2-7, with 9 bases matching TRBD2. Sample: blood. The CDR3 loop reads CASSSSFPWVAGVSYEQYF. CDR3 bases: TGTGCCAGCAGCTCATCGTTCCCCTGGGTAGCGGGGGTCTCCTACGAGCAGTACTTC.